The clone carrying this TCR beta chain was detected only a few times. The sample comes from a study of blood T cell repertoires in COVID-19. The wider study: COVID-19 samples, acute and convalescent, were from the United States, Italy and Spain. T cells, B-cell-depleted T cells, or PBMCs provided the cDNA or gDNA that served as material.

Clones were sequenced by immunoSEQ multiplex PCR, and TCRdb holds only the in-frame ones, with some missing. The top ten clones hold about a fifth of a sample with 20,000 to 25,000 clones, roughly 73% of them seen once. This clonotype was obtained from a human donor in a cohort sampled during active or convalescent COVID-19. The sequencing sample was made of peripheral blood.

This CDR3 reads CAWSQPRGSYNEQFF. CDR3 nucleotides: TGTGCCTGGAGCCAGCCGCGGGGTTCCTACAATGAGCAGTTCTTC. The chain recombines TRBV30 with TRBJ2-1, with D possibly TRBD2 on 6 matching bases. Looked up from germline, CDR1 is GTSNPN and CDR2 is SVGIG (reference sequence). V dropped 3 bases and J dropped 1 base, with 13 bases sitting between them. CDR3 length: 15 amino acids.